This is a list of T cell receptor beta chains from one sample in a study of persistence of HIV-infected CD4 T cells. Here immunoSEQ multiplex PCR was the method, and the copy in TCRdb shows in-frame clones only, minus some. The sample comprises over 35,000 clones, 89% of which are singletons, and around 0.92% rests with the top ten. These TCRs are of unknown antigen specificity. Sequencing was performed on CD4+ T cells sorted from PBMCs after roughly 18-hour stimulation, taken from a patient who received antiretroviral therapy. The receptors derive from an adult man with HIV who was CMV-seropositive. Each CDR3 is given with its conserved first and last residue. The D gene is left open where the match is weak. Some rows mark clone size as missing; the rest say once, few, many or name a class of expanded clone.

V	J	size	D	CDR3	DNA
TRBV4-1	TRBJ2-7	NA	TRBD1	CASSRIPGQPAYEQYF	TGCGCCAGCAGCCGGATACCGGGACAGCCCGCCTACGAGCAGTACTTC
TRBV27	TRBJ1-2	NA	NA	CASSSPTRTGLGGYTF	TGTGCCAGCAGTTCCCCAACCCGTACAGGGCTTGGTGGCTACACCTTC
TRBV12-3/TRBV12-4	TRBJ2-3	NA	NA	CASSLGADTQYF	TGTGCCAGCAGTTTGGGGGCAGATACGCAGTATTTT
TRBV5-1	TRBJ2-7	NA	NA	CASSLEALTGGQSYEQYF	TGCGCCAGCAGCTTGGAGGCATTAACTGGAGGGCAATCCTACGAGCAGTACTTC
TRBV18	TRBJ2-4	NA	NA	CASSPLIGLLNIQYF	TGTGCCAGCTCACCACTAATAGGGCTCTTAAACATTCAGTACTTC
TRBV2	TRBJ1-5	NA	TRBD1	CASRGDRIGNQPQHF	TGTGCCAGCAGGGGGGACAGAATCGGCAATCAGCCCCAGCATTTT
TRBV9	TRBJ2-7	few	TRBD1	CASSAGQGSVLLYF	TGTGCCAGCAGCGCCGGACAGGGGTCAGTCCTCTTGTACTTC
TRBV7-3	TRBJ1-1	once	NA	CASSLGRERNTEAFF	TGTGCCAGCAGCTTGGGCAGGGAGAGGAACACTGAAGCTTTCTTT
TRBV19	TRBJ1-5	NA	NA	CASSIVFRVGGDNQPQHF	TGTGCCAGTAGTATAGTTTTCAGGGTCGGAGGGGATAATCAGCCCCAGCATTTT
TRBV9	TRBJ1-6	few	NA	CASSPQGSVSSPLHF	TGTGCCAGCAGCCCACAAGGCTCAGTGAGTTCACCCCTCCACTTT
TRBV19	TRBJ1-5	NA	NA	CASSFTGIGSNQPQHF	TGTGCCAGTAGTTTTACAGGGATAGGATCCAATCAGCCCCAGCATTTT
TRBV3-1/TRBV3-2	TRBJ2-2	NA	NA	CASSLAGATGELFF	TGTGCCAGCAGCCTAGCAGGGGCCACCGGGGAGCTGTTTTTT
TRBV2	TRBJ1-6	NA	NA	CASSGEVNSPLHF	TGTGCCAGCAGTGGGGAGGTCAATTCACCCCTCCACTTT
TRBV9	TRBJ1-2	NA	NA	CASSAGNLYGYTF	TGTGCCAGCAGCGCAGGGAATCTCTATGGCTACACCTTC
TRBV6-6	TRBJ2-5	NA	TRBD2	CASSLREVKETQYF	TGTGCCAGCAGCCTCCGGGAGGTTAAAGAGACCCAGTACTTC
TRBV19	TRBJ2-7	NA	TRBD1	CASRRQGAYEQYF	TGTGCCAGTAGACGACAGGGGGCCTACGAGCAGTACTTC
TRBV21-1	TRBJ2-7	NA	NA	CASSNRVWPYEQYF	TGTGCCAGCAGCAACAGGGTGTGGCCTTACGAGCAGTACTTC
TRBV28	TRBJ1-4	NA	NA	CASSFDPRNEKLFF	TGTGCCAGCAGTTTTGACCCCCGCAATGAAAAACTGTTTTTT